This T cell receptor beta chain was sequenced in a study of cytomegalovirus exposure and HLA in healthy donors. Remarks on this clone: What it recognizes is unknown.

Overall study results and limits: One cluster of highly shared sequence variants probably arose as a sequencing artifact. Reportedly, a later analysis found an Asian-associated ancestry cluster had fewer N-insertions than the approximately 670-donor mean.

Researchers ran the PCR with 60 Vbeta and 13 Jbeta primers. TCRdb's table, derived via immunoSEQ multiplex PCR, lists solely in-frame clones and lacks some. The sample records 150,000 to 190,000 clones, roughly 85% being singletons. The V gene lost 7 bases and the J gene lost 5 bases, with 14 bases spanning the gap. Per the germline V gene, CDR1 is MNHNS and CDR2 is SASEGT. The CDR3 is 13 amino acids. This TCR was sampled from a woman between 18 and 30 years old in good health and CMV-seronegative. Sequencing was carried out using PBMCs. The chain uses TRBV6-1 and TRBJ1-2; D gene ambiguous. The CDR3 here is CASNVAGRYGYTF. CDR3 coding DNA: TGTGCCAGCAATGTAGCGGGGAGATATGGCTACACCTTC.